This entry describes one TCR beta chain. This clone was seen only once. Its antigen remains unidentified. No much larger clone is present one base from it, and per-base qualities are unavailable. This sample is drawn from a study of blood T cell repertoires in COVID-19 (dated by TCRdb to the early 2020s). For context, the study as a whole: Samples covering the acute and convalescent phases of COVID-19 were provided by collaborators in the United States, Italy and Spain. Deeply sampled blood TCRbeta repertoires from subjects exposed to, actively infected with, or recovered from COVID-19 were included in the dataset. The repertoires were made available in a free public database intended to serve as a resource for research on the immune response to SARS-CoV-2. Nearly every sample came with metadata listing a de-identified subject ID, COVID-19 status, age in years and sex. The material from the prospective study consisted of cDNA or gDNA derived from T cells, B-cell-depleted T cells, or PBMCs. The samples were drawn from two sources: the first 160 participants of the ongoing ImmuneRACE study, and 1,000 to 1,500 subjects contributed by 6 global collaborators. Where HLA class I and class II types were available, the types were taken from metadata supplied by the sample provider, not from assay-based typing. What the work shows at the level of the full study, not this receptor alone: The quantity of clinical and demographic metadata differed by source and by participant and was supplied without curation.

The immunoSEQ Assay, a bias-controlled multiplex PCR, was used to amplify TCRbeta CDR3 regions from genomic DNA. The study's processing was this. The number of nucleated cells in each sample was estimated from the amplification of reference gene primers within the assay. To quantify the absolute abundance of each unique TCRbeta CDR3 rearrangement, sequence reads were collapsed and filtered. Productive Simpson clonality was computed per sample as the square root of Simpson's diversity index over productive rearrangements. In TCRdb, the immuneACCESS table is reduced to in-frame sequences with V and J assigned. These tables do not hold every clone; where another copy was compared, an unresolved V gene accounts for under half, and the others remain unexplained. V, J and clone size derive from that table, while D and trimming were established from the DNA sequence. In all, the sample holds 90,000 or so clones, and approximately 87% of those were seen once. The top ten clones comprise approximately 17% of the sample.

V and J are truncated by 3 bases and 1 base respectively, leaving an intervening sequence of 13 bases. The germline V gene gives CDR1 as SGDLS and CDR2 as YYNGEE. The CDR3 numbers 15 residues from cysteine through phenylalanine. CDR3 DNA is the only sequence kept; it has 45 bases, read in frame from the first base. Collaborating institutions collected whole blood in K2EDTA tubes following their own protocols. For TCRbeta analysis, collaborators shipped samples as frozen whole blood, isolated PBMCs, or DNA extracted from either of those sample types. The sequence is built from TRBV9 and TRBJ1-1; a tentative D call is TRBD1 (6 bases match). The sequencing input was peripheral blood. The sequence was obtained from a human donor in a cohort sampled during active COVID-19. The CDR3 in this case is CASSAPDRSNTEAFF. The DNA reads TGTGCCAGCAGCGCACCTGACAGGTCGAACACTGAAGCTTTCTTT.